This T cell receptor beta chain derives from a study of cytomegalovirus exposure and HLA in healthy donors. Across the study: Most genotyped donors, over 70% of fewer than 400, had Caucasian-associated genetic ancestry. Study results and limitations: One cluster of highly shared sequence variants probably arose as a sequencing artifact. Analysis was carried out at a later point, and it linked a missense DCLRE1C variant to TCR beta V- and J-gene trimming.

Amplification used 60 Vbeta primers and 13 Jbeta primers. This table comes from immunoSEQ multiplex PCR, and its TCRdb copy is limited to in-frame clones, with some not included. The sample has fewer than 150,000 clones, more than 75% seen once. J gave up 7 bases and V 1 base, and 16 bases lay outside the gene matches. The germline V gene has CDR1 SGHDN and CDR2 FVKESK. The CDR3 has 20 amino acids. As to this clone: The antigen is unknown.

The sample taken for sequencing was PBMCs. The chain combines TRBV14 with TRBJ2-2; 12 bases are shared with TRBD2. This TCR derives from a man aged 25 to 40 in good health and CMV-seronegative. For the CDR3, the DNA is TGTGCCAGCAGCCAAGTCTTATTGACTAGCGGGAGAGGCATTGGCGGGGAGCTGTTTTTT. Encoded protein: CASSQVLLTSGRGIGGELFF.